These 31 T cell receptor beta chains were all obtained from the same sample, sequenced in a study of post-analysis software for immune sequencing data. Unique molecular identifiers were built into the TCR beta cDNA libraries. TCRdb itself ran the PCR reads through MiXCR, one entry per CDR3 protein. The top ten hold about 7.6% of the sample, which has about 430,000 distinct CDR3 sequences, 39% seen once. Their antigen targets remain unknown. Overall study results and limits: The study found TRBV5-6, TRBV5-1 and TRBV20-1 among four to six TRBV segments more frequent in patients than controls.

The specimen sequenced was blood. The receptors stem from a girl aged 2-10 years with multiple sclerosis.

V and J are TRBV5-1 and TRBJ2-7, with 9 bases matching TRBD1. J gave up 3 bases and V 0 bases, and 7 bases lay outside the gene matches. CDR1 SGHRS and CDR2 YFSETQ come from the germline V gene. The length of the CDR3 is 16 residues. The CDR3: CASSLGPGQGRYEQYF. Written as DNA, the CDR3 is TGCGCCAGCAGCTTGGGGCCGGGACAGGGTCGCTACGAGCAGTACTTC.

The CDR3 reads CAWTTGVGTDTQYF. The CDR3 nucleotides read TGTGCCTGGACAACAGGGGTTGGCACAGATACGCAGTATTTT. The chain carries TRBV30 and TRBJ2-3; 7 nucleotides agree with TRBD1. Germline V lookup: CDR1 GTSNPN, CDR2 SVGIG (reference sequence). There are 14 residues in the CDR3. V was clipped by 4 bases and J by 1 base; unmatched bases: 5.

This clonotype was seen just once. The chain recombines TRBV5-1 with TRBJ2-7, with D tentatively TRBD2 (6 bases). V gave up 5 bases and J gave up 7 bases, with 28 bases separating them. Germline V gene data show CDR1 as SGHRS and CDR2 as YFSETQ. The CDR3 totals 17 residues. This CDR3 is CASSRPSPVSTRGEQYF. DNA for the CDR3: TGCGCCAGCAGTCGACCTAGCCCGGTCTCGACTCGGGGGGAGCAGTACTTC.

This clonotype has ten or more counts. V usage is TRBV29-1 and J usage is TRBJ2-5; D is uncertain. CDR1 and CDR2 from the germline V gene are SQVTM and ANQGSEA. The V gene lost 3 bases and the J gene lost 3 bases, with 11 bases spanning the gap. The CDR3 length is 13 residues. CDR3 loop: CSVEARLKETQYF. The CDR3 coding sequence is TGCAGCGTTGAGGCTAGATTAAAAGAGACCCAGTACTTC.

This clonotype has only a few counts. The chain is built from TRBV5-1 and TRBJ2-3; maybe TRBD2 (5 bases). The V gene's germline CDR1 is SGHRS and CDR2 YFSETQ. V lost 6 bases and J lost 4, with 15 bases in between. This CDR3 is 14 amino acids long. The CDR3 protein is CASTNEGNADTQYF. CDR3 DNA sequence: TGCGCCAGCACAAATGAGGGAAATGCAGATACGCAGTATTTT.

Ten or more counts support this clonotype. The J gene is TRBJ2-7, the V gene TRBV5-6; the D is unclear. V lost 4 bases to trimming and J lost 2 bases, with 10 bases between them. Germline values: CDR1 SGHDT, CDR2 YYEEEE. The CDR3 length is 13 residues. CDR3 protein: CASSRVRAYEQYF. The CDR3 DNA reads as TGTGCCAGCAGCCGAGTCAGAGCCTACGAGCAGTACTTC.

CDR3 coding DNA: TGTGCCAGCAGCCCGGGACAGTCAGGATATATCAACCCGTCCACAGATACGCAGTATTTT. Its translation: CASSPGQSGYINPSTDTQYF. The chain employs TRBV11-3 and TRBJ2-3; 7 bases fit TRBD1. This CDR3 is 20 amino acids long. J gave up 2 bases and V 5 bases, and 22 bases lay outside the gene matches. Per the germline V gene, CDR1 is SGHNT and CDR2 is YENEEA.

There are a few counts of this clonotype. This chain uses TRBV20-1 with TRBJ2-7; perhaps TRBD2 as D (6 bases). V lost 3 bases to trimming and J lost 12 bases, with 15 bases between them. The length of the CDR3 is 11 residues. Germline V CDR1 and CDR2: DFQATT, SNEGSKA (reference sequence). The CDR3 here is CSASVAGTGYF. The CDR3 nucleotides are TGCAGTGCTAGCGTCGCGGGGACCGGGTACTTC.

The sample holds a few counts of this clonotype. V gene TRBV3-1 combines with J gene TRBJ2-7, with D possibly TRBD2 on 5 matching bases. Trimming pared 5 bases from V and 4 bases from J, leaving 12 bases between. The CDR3 contains 13 residues. Germline V CDR1 and CDR2: LGHDT, YNNKEL (reference sequence). Here the CDR3 reads CASSLNAGYEQYF. The CDR3 DNA sequence: TGTGCCAGCAGCTTGAATGCGGGTTACGAGCAGTACTTC.

The V gene is TRBV12-3 or TRBV12-4, the J gene TRBJ1-6, with D perhaps matching TRBD1 (5 bases). The CDR3 sequence is 14 residues long. V lost 4 bases and J lost 9, with 13 bases in between. CDR3 DNA sequence: TGTGCCAGCAGTTATACAGGAAGGGGTTCACCCCTCCACTTT. Protein: CASSYTGRGSPLHF.

About this clonotype itself: Germline and junction disagree at one end, which may indicate a read error. J is TRBJ1-2 and V is TRBV12-3 or TRBV12-4; possible D gene TRBD1, 5 bases. The CDR3 is made up of 12 amino acids. CDR3 DNA sequence: TGTGTCAGCAGTCCGGAAGGGGATGGCTACACCTTC. This translates into CVSSPEGDGYTF.

This sequence joins TRBV12-3 or TRBV12-4 and TRBJ2-3; 9 bases line up with TRBD1. This CDR3 is 15 amino acids long. V was clipped by 7 bases and J by 1 base; unmatched bases: 6. CDR3 nucleotides: TGTGCCAGCACCCTTAGGACAGGGGGCACAGATACGCAGTATTTT. Translating it yields CASTLRTGGTDTQYF.

This clonotype turned up a few times. The chain couples TRBV6-5 to TRBJ1-2; D is ambiguous. The germline V gene encodes CDR1 MNHEY and CDR2 SVGAGI. V shed 2 bases and J shed 5 bases, with 24 bases lying between them. The CDR3 has 18 residues. The CDR3 here is CASSYGAVGVRQGYGYTF. The CDR3 DNA reads as TGTGCCAGCAGTTACGGTGCAGTGGGAGTTCGGCAAGGTTATGGCTACACCTTC.

The V call is TRBV15, the J call TRBJ1-2, with 7 bases fitting TRBD1. CDR3 length: 15 amino acids. The trim removed 0 bases at V and 4 bases at J, leaving 5 bases unmatched. CDR1 LNHNV and CDR2 YYDKDF come from the germline V gene (reference sequence). The CDR3 here is CATSREKGAVYGYTF. Here the CDR3 DNA reads TGTGCCACCAGCAGAGAAAAGGGGGCAGTCTATGGCTACACCTTC.

The chain has TRBV7-3 and TRBJ1-1, with D possibly TRBD1 on 5 matching bases. This CDR3 is built from 20 residues. Germline V gene data show CDR1 as SGHTA and CDR2 as FQGTGA. Trimming removed 1 base from V and 0 bases from J, with 24 bases in between. CDR3 sequence (DNA): TGTGCCAGCAGCTTAAAAGGGACGGCGGCAGATATTCCGATGAACACTGAAGCTTTCTTT. Its translation is CASSLKGTAADIPMNTEAFF.

The V gene is TRBV6-6, the J gene TRBJ1-2; 9 positions match TRBD1. J lost 6 bases, V lost 2 bases, and 4 bases had no gene match. This CDR3 is built from 14 residues. The germline gives CDR1 MNHNY, CDR2 SVGAGI (reference sequence). The CDR3 DNA follows: TGTGCCAGCAGTTACGCGGACAGGGGCCATGGCTACACCTTC. This sequence encodes CASSYADRGHGYTF.

The CDR3 DNA is TGTGCCAGCAGTGAAGCTCTGACAGTGGGGCTAACCGAGGAGACCCAGTACTTC. Residues: CASSEALTVGLTEETQYF. The V and J genes are TRBV2 and TRBJ2-7; perhaps TRBD1 as D (5 bases). The J call may be wrong; the DNA end is better matched by TRBJ2-5. The CDR3 loop spans 18 amino acids. Germline assignment: CDR1 SNHLY and CDR2 FYNNEI.

This clonotype was seen a handful of times. The chain links TRBV12-3 or TRBV12-4 to TRBJ2-3; 9 nucleotides align to TRBD1. V shed 7 bases and J 5 bases; nucleotides not matched to a gene: 13. The CDR3 is 16 amino acids. The CDR3 region is CASTGPGQGGKDTQYF. CDR3 in DNA: TGTGCCAGCACCGGCCCGGGACAGGGTGGTAAAGATACGCAGTATTTT.

This chain joins TRBV12-3 or TRBV12-4 and TRBJ2-1; no definite D call. V gave up 5 bases and J gave up 2 bases, with 4 bases separating them. The CDR3 spans 12 residues. CDR3 nucleotide sequence: TGTGCCAGCAGTCGGACCTACAATGAGCAGTTCTTC. Its translation is CASSRTYNEQFF.

The J gene is TRBJ2-1, the V gene TRBV2, with a weak D call TRBD1 (6 bases). V lost 5 bases to trimming and J lost 4 bases, with 15 bases between them. The CDR3 contains 15 residues. CDR1 and CDR2 (germline): SNHLY, FYNNEI. Here the CDR3 DNA reads TGTGCCAGCAGTCCAGGGGCCGCAAAATACAATGAGCAGTTCTTC. It codes for CASSPGAAKYNEQFF.

The rearrangement joins TRBV28 to TRBJ1-2; 7 bases fit TRBD1. Trimming took 6 bases from V and 3 from J; bases not matched to a gene: 7. CDR3 size: 14 residues. CDR1 is MDHEN and CDR2 is SYDVKM in the germline V gene. Here the CDR3 reads CASRAGGGYYGYTF. Written as DNA, the CDR3 is TGTGCCAGCAGAGCAGGGGGTGGCTACTATGGCTACACCTTC.

The chain uses TRBV5-1 and TRBJ2-6, with D possibly being TRBD2 (5 bases). V gave up 0 bases and J gave up 0 bases, with 13 bases separating them. This CDR3 has 18 amino acids. CDR1 is SGHRS, CDR2 YFSETQ, per germline. CDR3 nucleotides: TGCGCCAGCAGCTTGGGATGGGTCGAGGGCTCTGGGGCCAACGTCCTGACTTTC. Its translation is CASSLGWVEGSGANVLTF.

This clonotype was observed at least ten times. The chain couples TRBV29-1 to TRBJ2-1; D is ambiguous. The CDR3 spans 15 residues. Germline V gene data show CDR1 as SQVTM and CDR2 as ANQGSEA. The germline V and J ends were trimmed by 4 bases and 2 bases, with 15 bases remaining between them. In DNA form, the CDR3 reads TGCAGCGTTGCCAAAGGGATTAACACCTACAATGAGCAGTTCTTC. Its protein is CSVAKGINTYNEQFF.

This clonotype showed up just a few times. V usage is TRBV6-2 or TRBV6-3 and J usage is TRBJ2-1; D is ambiguous. CDR1 MNHEY and CDR2 SVGEGT come from the germline V gene. V was cut by 6 bases and J by 3 bases, with 15 bases left in between. This CDR3 region has 15 residues. The CDR3, as DNA: TGTGCCAGCAGACAGTTAGTTGATCTCTACAATGAGCAGTTCTTC. This sequence encodes CASRQLVDLYNEQFF.

The rearrangement links TRBV6-6 to TRBJ2-1; tentatively, D is TRBD2 (5 bases). V was pared by 7 bases and J by 6 bases, with 13 bases between. CDR3 size: 13 residues. In germline, CDR1 is MNHNY, CDR2 SVGAGI (reference sequence). Written as DNA, the CDR3 is TGTGCCAGCACCCCTACTAGAGGCAATGAGCAGTTCTTC. It translates to CASTPTRGNEQFF.

The chain carries TRBV12-3 or TRBV12-4 and TRBJ2-5, with D possibly being TRBD1 (5 bases). Trimming stripped 6 bases from V and 0 bases from J, with 8 bases between. This CDR3 is built from 13 residues. The CDR3 sequence: CASSWGDQETQYF. The CDR3 DNA follows: TGTGCCAGCAGCTGGGGCGACCAAGAGACCCAGTACTTC.

The chain combines TRBV6-6 with TRBJ1-2; D is undetermined. The CDR3 covers 14 residues. Per germline, CDR1 MNHNY and CDR2 SVGAGI (reference sequence). With 0 bases removed from V and 12 bases from J, the gap between germline ends came to 17 bases. This CDR3 reads CASSYSTSRKDDTF. CDR3 coding DNA: TGTGCCAGCAGTTACTCGACATCCCGAAAGGACGACACCTTC.

This clonotype was detected ten times or more. CDR3 nucleotide sequence: TGTGCCAGCACCCGGACAGGGGGCTTCCACGAGCAGTACTTC. Protein sequence: CASTRTGGFHEQYF. The J gene is TRBJ2-7, the V gene TRBV6-5, with 11 bases lining up with TRBD1. This CDR3 contains 14 residues. With V trimmed by 7 bases and J by 5 bases, 7 bases remained unmatched. CDR1 and CDR2 (germline): MNHEY, SVGAGI.

In its sample, this clonotype was seen a few times. This chain connects TRBV7-2 to TRBJ2-1, with TRBD2 matching 9 bases. With V trimmed by 2 bases and J by 2 bases, 13 bases remained unmatched. The CDR3 has 19 amino acids. The germline gives CDR1 SGHTA, CDR2 FQGNSA. Here the CDR3 DNA reads TGTGCCAGCAGCTTACCTAGAGGGTCAGCGGGAGGCCCCTACAATGAGCAGTTCTTC. Amino acids: CASSLPRGSAGGPYNEQFF.

Only a few counts were recorded for this clonotype. The chain joins TRBV4-1 to TRBJ1-5; D remains unclear. The CDR3 totals 13 residues. Trimming took 4 bases from V and 4 from J, leaving 8 bases between them. The germline CDR1 and CDR2 sequences are MGHRA and YSYEKL. CDR3 bases: TGCGCCAGCAGCCCCGAGTTGAATCAGCCCCAGCATTTT. Translation: CASSPELNQPQHF.

This clonotype was seen a handful of times. This rearrangement joins TRBV29-1 to TRBJ2-1; possible D gene TRBD2, 5 bases. Germline lookup yields CDR1 SQVTM and CDR2 ANQGSEA. Between the trimmed V and J ends, which lost 3 bases and 2 bases, there was a span of 8 bases. The CDR3 extends over 13 amino acids. This CDR3 reads CSVESGAYNEQFF. In nucleotides, the CDR3 is TGCAGCGTTGAGAGCGGAGCCTACAATGAGCAGTTCTTC.